These 24 T cell receptor beta chains came from one sample sequenced in a study of blood T cell repertoires in COVID-19. Assay: immunoSEQ multiplex PCR; the TCRdb copy retains only in-frame clones and omits some. The profile shows 200,000 or so clones, approximately 91% of them singletons. What was sequenced was peripheral blood. Receptors originate from a man in his forties or fifties with COVID-19, enrolled during active disease.

This chain uses TRBV6-1 with TRBJ1-4; D may be TRBD1 (6 bases). The CDR3 loop spans 15 amino acids. The V gene's germline CDR1 is MNHNS and CDR2 SASEGT. Trimming shortened V by 2 bases and J by 7 bases, and 14 bases separated the two germline ends. The CDR3 region is CASSETTGMGEKLFF. The CDR3 DNA follows: TGTGCCAGCAGTGAAACTACAGGGATGGGTGAAAAACTGTTTTTT.

The chain has TRBV6-5 and TRBJ2-2; possibly TRBD1 for D (6 bases). The V end lost 6 bases, the J end lost 13 bases, and 18 bases lay between the germline ends. The CDR3 length is 13 residues. From germline, CDR1 is MNHEY and CDR2 SVGAGI. As DNA, the CDR3 is TGTGCCAGCAGGGGGGCCTACGGCACTGGGCTGTTTTTT. It encodes CASRGAYGTGLFF.

This clone appeared a few times. CDR3 nucleotide sequence: TGTGCCAGCAGCTTAAGCGGTGGGGCGAACACCGGGGAGCTGTTTTTT. It specifies CASSLSGGANTGELFF. The chain combines TRBV11-2 with TRBJ2-2, with a possible D match to TRBD2 (5 bases). The V gene's germline CDR1 is SGHAT and CDR2 FQNNGV. V was clipped by 2 bases and J by 0 bases, with 10 bases between them. The CDR3 sequence is 16 residues long.

This clone showed up just a few times. V usage is TRBV2 and J usage is TRBJ1-1, with 9 bases lining up with TRBD1. Germline lookup yields CDR1 SNHLY and CDR2 FYNNEI. CDR3 length: 11 residues. J gave up 10 bases and V 6 bases, and 3 bases lay outside the gene matches. The CDR3 sequence is CASSLDRGAFF. Written as DNA, the CDR3 is TGTGCCAGCAGCCTGGACAGGGGAGCTTTCTTT.

This chain uses TRBV5-1 with TRBJ2-7; D might be TRBD1 (6 bases). V shed 3 bases and J shed 6 bases, with 13 bases lying between them. CDR1 is SGHRS and CDR2 is YFSETQ in the germline V gene. The CDR3 runs to 13 residues. CDR3 DNA sequence: TGCGCCAGCAGCTCCCCCGGGACATTCGAGCAGTACTTC. Its translation is CASSSPGTFEQYF.

This sequence joins TRBV6-1 and TRBJ1-2, with D maybe TRBD1 (5 bases). The CDR3 length is 13 residues. Germline lookup yields CDR1 MNHNS and CDR2 SASEGT. V gave up 2 bases and J gave up 5 bases, with 9 bases separating them. CDR3 protein: CASSEMTDYGYTF. DNA for the CDR3: TGTGCCAGCAGTGAAATGACAGATTATGGCTACACCTTC.

This clone was detected only once. The genes are TRBV11-2 and TRBJ2-3, with 7 bases that match TRBD2. Germline CDR1 is SGHAT and CDR2 is FQNNGV. This CDR3 contains 16 residues. V dropped 5 bases and J dropped 0; count of bases not matched to a gene: 8. CDR3 sequence reads: CASSNRGGISTDTQYF. The CDR3 bases are TGTGCCAGCAGCAATCGGGGAGGGATTAGCACAGATACGCAGTATTTT.

The CDR3 bases are TGTGCCAGCAGCTTGAGGGGCGGGAAGACCTACAATGAGCAGTTCTTC. Protein product: CASSLRGGKTYNEQFF. The chain is built from TRBV11-2 and TRBJ2-1, with TRBD2 as a possible D gene (6 bases). V gave up 3 bases and J gave up 2 bases, with 14 bases separating them. The CDR3 contains 16 residues. In germline, CDR1 is SGHAT, CDR2 FQNNGV.

The genes are TRBV9 and TRBJ1-3; a possible D gene is TRBD1 (6 bases). This CDR3 has 17 amino acids. The germline V and J ends were trimmed by 4 bases and 0 bases, with 17 bases remaining between them. Germline assignment: CDR1 SGDLS and CDR2 YYNGEE. The chain's CDR3 is CASSTTSAGASGNTIYF. Written as DNA, the CDR3 is TGTGCCAGCAGCACCACCTCGGCGGGGGCCTCTGGAAACACCATATATTTT.

This chain uses TRBV7-2 with TRBJ2-3; D is unclear. CDR1 and CDR2 from the germline V gene are SGHTA and FQGNSA. The germline V and J ends were trimmed by 5 bases and 6 bases, with 12 bases remaining between them. The CDR3 is 13 amino acids. The CDR3 loop reads CASSPAPRDTQYF. The CDR3 coding sequence is TGTGCCAGCAGCCCCGCCCCCAGGGATACGCAGTATTTT.

This chain connects TRBV28 to TRBJ1-4, with D hard to call. Trimming took 5 bases from V and 0 from J, leaving 10 bases between them. This CDR3 has 15 residues. Germline-derived CDR1 and CDR2 are MDHEN and SYDVKM. CDR3 sequence (DNA): TGTGCCAGCAGTCCGGCTAGTCCAACTAATGAAAAACTGTTTTTT. It translates to CASSPASPTNEKLFF.

The chain links TRBV27 to TRBJ2-5; 7 positions agree with TRBD1. CDR1 MNHEY and CDR2 SMNVEV come from the germline V gene (reference sequence). With V trimmed by 7 bases and J by 6 bases, 8 bases remained unmatched. The CDR3 runs 13 residues. The CDR3 sequence is CASTRQGSQTQYF. DNA of the CDR3: TGTGCCAGCACCAGACAGGGTTCGCAGACCCAGTACTTC.

The chain carries TRBV4-3 and TRBJ2-1; 11 bases align to TRBD2. The CDR3 has 17 amino acids. Trimming cost V 0 bases and J 8 bases; bases outside gene matches: 9. Germline V CDR1 and CDR2: LGHNA, YSLEER. The CDR3 nucleotides read TGCGCCAGCAGCCAAGATGGGGATAGCGGGGGGGCCGATGAGCAGTTCTTC. Residues: CASSQDGDSGGADEQFF.

The chain combines TRBV28 with TRBJ1-4; TRBD1 matches 8 bases. The CDR3 length is 15 residues. Germline V gives CDR1 MDHEN, CDR2 SYDVKM. V was clipped by 3 bases and J by 7 bases; unmatched bases: 7. This CDR3 reads CASSFPDRAGEKLFF. For the CDR3, the DNA is TGTGCCAGCAGTTTCCCGGACAGGGCAGGTGAAAAACTGTTTTTT.

The V gene is TRBV7-2, the J gene TRBJ1-5; 7 positions agree with TRBD1. The CDR3 is made up of 15 amino acids. Per germline, CDR1 SGHTA and CDR2 FQGNSA. V trimming: 6 bases; J trimming: 2 bases; junction bases outside the gene matches: 7. The CDR3 sequence: CASRPTGAGNQPQHF. CDR3 in DNA: TGTGCCAGCAGACCCACAGGGGCCGGCAATCAGCCCCAGCATTTT.

The rearrangement uses TRBV29-1 and TRBJ2-1; 7 bases are shared with TRBD1. CDR1 and CDR2 (germline): SQVTM, ANQGSEA. V lost 3 bases, J lost 7 bases, and 9 bases stayed unmatched. The length of the CDR3 is 14 residues. The CDR3: CSVDTDRRGNEQFF. Here the CDR3 DNA reads TGCAGCGTTGATACGGACAGGAGAGGAAATGAGCAGTTCTTC.

This clone was detected many times. V and J are TRBV5-1 and TRBJ1-5; D ambiguous. CDR3 length: 15 residues. V dropped 4 bases and J dropped 0 bases, with 11 bases sitting between them. Looked up from germline, CDR1 is SGHRS and CDR2 is YFSETQ. CDR3 sequence reads: CASSEGANSNQPQHF. CDR3 coding DNA: TGCGCCAGCAGCGAGGGAGCGAATAGCAATCAGCCCCAGCATTTT.

The chain carries TRBV18 and TRBJ2-1; 9 bases agree with TRBD2. The junction had 0 bases not matched to a gene; V was cut back by 1 base and J by 2 bases. Germline assignment: CDR1 KGHSH and CDR2 LQKENI. The CDR3 covers 15 residues. The CDR3 sequence: CASSPQREAYNEQFF. CDR3 in DNA: TGTGCCAGCTCACCACAGCGGGAGGCCTACAATGAGCAGTTCTTC.

The chain is built from TRBV6-5 and TRBJ2-7; 8 nucleotides agree with TRBD1. The ends lost 8 bases at V and 4 bases at J; junction bases unmatched: 13. Germline lookup yields CDR1 MNHEY and CDR2 SVGAGI. The CDR3 consists of 15 residues. The CDR3 nucleotides read TGTGCCAGCGCGAATTCGGACAGGGCCTCGTACGAGCAGTACTTC. Translating gives CASANSDRASYEQYF.

The chain has TRBV5-1 and TRBJ1-2, with 7 positions matching TRBD1. CDR3 length: 17 amino acids. Germline CDR1 is SGHRS and CDR2 is YFSETQ. The V segment lost 0 bases and the J segment 0 bases; nucleotides outside the gene matches: 8. The DNA of the CDR3 is TGCGCCAGCAGCTTGGAAGGACAGGCGATAGCTAACTATGGCTACACCTTC. This codes for CASSLEGQAIANYGYTF.

CDR3: CASSRLAAQITGELFF. The CDR3 nucleotides read TGCGCCAGCAGTCGACTAGCAGCACAGATCACCGGGGAGCTGTTTTTT. This chain joins TRBV10-2 and TRBJ2-2, with 7 bases lining up with TRBD2. Germline V lookup: CDR1 WSHSY, CDR2 SAAADI. The CDR3 length is 16 residues. V lost 5 bases, J lost 4 bases, and 10 bases stayed unmatched.

The chain joins TRBV7-9 to TRBJ1-1, with D unclear. Germline V gene lookup returns CDR1 SEHNR and CDR2 FQNEAQ (reference sequence). Trimming pared 3 bases from V and 5 bases from J, leaving 13 bases between. The CDR3 is made up of 14 amino acids. CDR3 nucleotides: TGTGCCAGCAGCTTCAGCCGTTCGGGGACTGAAGCTTTCTTT. Translated, it gives CASSFSRSGTEAFF.

The rearrangement uses TRBV5-1 and TRBJ2-7; 7 bases agree with TRBD1. V dropped 2 bases and J dropped 3; count of bases not matched to a gene: 5. CDR1 and CDR2 (germline): SGHRS, YFSETQ. This CDR3 has 14 amino acids. DNA of the CDR3: TGCGCCAGCAGCTTCCGGGACAGAAGCTACGAGCAGTACTTC. Its protein product is CASSFRDRSYEQYF.

The J gene is TRBJ1-2, the V gene TRBV9; tentative D call: TRBD1 (6 bases). V lost 4 bases to trimming and J lost 7 bases, with 17 bases between them. Germline CDR1 reads SGDLS; CDR2 reads YYNGEE. The CDR3 totals 14 residues. For the CDR3, the DNA is TGTGCCAGCAGCCCCCGGGGGGCGCTTAGTGGCTACACCTTC. Translating it yields CASSPRGALSGYTF. Variable domain in full (rest from reference TRBV9 and TRBJ1-2): DSGVTQTPKHLITATGQRVTLRCSPRSGDLSVYWYQQSLDQGLQFLIQYYNGEERAKGNILERFSAQQFPDLHSELNLSSLELGDSALYFCASSPRGALSGYTFGSGTRLTVV.